What follows is one T cell receptor beta chain and its context. Its target is unknown. CDR3 length: 13 residues. V dropped 5 bases and J dropped 1 base, with 8 bases sitting between them. Germline-derived CDR1 and CDR2 are SGHDN and FVKESK. This specimen comes from a study of PD-1 blockade in classical Hodgkin lymphoma. Profiled with immunoSEQ multiplex PCR; TCRdb holds only in-frame clones, not every one. The table has approximately 35,000 clones, around 94% seen once. Whole-study results and caveats: Newly diagnosed patients were reported to start with lower TCR diversity than healthy donors. Possible causes of repertoire differences, disease activity or prior therapy, remain undefined.

Time point described: newly diagnosed, previously untreated cHL patient sample. The comparison group had newly diagnosed, previously untreated classical Hodgkin lymphoma. The sequenced sample was peripheral blood mononuclear cells (PBMCs). The V call is TRBV14, the J call TRBJ2-5; D may be TRBD1 (6 bases). The sequence came from a human donor with classical Hodgkin lymphoma. In nucleotides, the CDR3 is TGTGCCAGCAGCACGGACAGCCAAGAGACCCAGTACTTC. Its translation is CASSTDSQETQYF. The full variable domain, rest sourced from reference TRBV14 and TRBJ2-5, is EAGVTQFPSHSVIEKGQTVTLRCDPISGHDNLYWYRRVMGKEIKFLLHFVKESKQDESGMPNNRFLAERTGGTYSTLKVQPAELEDSGVYFCASSTDSQETQYFGPGTRLLVL.